These T cell receptor beta chains were read from a single sample in a study of T cell repertoires in cytomegalovirus infection. These TCRs are of unknown antigen specificity. One entry per CDR3 protein results from TCRdb running MiXCR on the reads. This sample yields about 900,000 distinct CDR3 sequences, of which around 32% are seen a single time; 10% to 15% belongs to the top ten. Specimen: cultured CD8+ T cells from PBMCs, collected from culture after CMV antigen stimulation. These TCRs come from a human donor in good health (CMV status not recorded). Some clones in this sample may be carry-over from other donors' samples. CDR3s include the opening cysteine and the closing phenylalanine or tryptophan. Fields, in order: clone size, D gene, J gene, V gene, CDR3 protein, CDR3 DNA. The D gene is left open where the match is weak. Clone size appears in some rows only: once, few, many, or a class for an expanded clone.

>.|TRBD1|TRBJ1-1|TRBV7-9
CASRLPGTGRTEAFF
TGTGCCAGCAGACTACCCGGGACAGGGCGCACTGAAGCTTTCTTT
>few|TRBD2|TRBJ2-5|TRBV10-3
CAISIYLLAGEETQYF
TGTGCCATCAGTATTTATTTACTAGCGGGGGAAGAGACCCAGTACTTC
>.|.|TRBJ2-2|TRBV19
CASSIGTEGPRGELFF
TGTGCCAGTAGTATAGGGACAGAGGGACCTCGCGGGGAGCTGTTTTTT
>.|TRBD1|TRBJ1-5|TRBV27
CASSFNSDRGDDQPQHF
TGTGCCAGCAGTTTTAACTCAGACAGGGGGGACGATCAGCCCCAGCATTTT
>.|.|TRBJ2-1|TRBV27
CASRPGPRSYNEQFF
TGTGCCAGCAGGCCGGGACCTCGGTCCTACAATGAGCAGTTCTTC
>many|.|TRBJ2-2|TRBV12-3/TRBV12-4
CASSYTGPGELFF
TGTGCCAGCAGCTACACAGGGCCCGGGGAGCTGTTTTTT
>.|.|TRBJ2-3|TRBV6-2/TRBV6-3
CVSSALLGGLGTDTQYF
TGTGTCAGCAGCGCTTTGTTAGGAGGATTGGGCACAGATACGCAGTATTTT
>.|.|TRBJ2-1|TRBV7-9
CASRPRHEQFF
TGTGCCAGCAGGCCTAGACATGAGCAGTTCTTC
>once|.|TRBJ2-7|TRBV9
CASSPDRNPHEQYF
TGTGCCAGCAGTCCGGACAGAAATCCCCACGAGCAGTACTTC
>.|.|TRBJ2-2|TRBV12-3/TRBV12-4
CASSLTRENTGELFF
TGTGCCAGCAGTTTAACGCGGGAAAACACCGGGGAGCTGTTTTTT
>.|TRBD2|TRBJ2-5|TRBV20-1
CSARDTSGGSETQYF
TGCAGTGCTAGAGATACTAGCGGGGGTTCTGAGACCCAGTACTTC
>.|TRBD1|TRBJ1-5|TRBV6-2/TRBV6-3
CASRLQGADNQPQHF
TGTGCCAGCAGACTACAGGGGGCGGACAATCAGCCCCAGCATTTT
>.|.|TRBJ2-3|TRBV27
CATGRGAGTDTQYF
TGTGCCACCGGACGGGGGGCCGGCACAGATACGCAGTATTTT
>few|.|TRBJ2-2|TRBV12-3/TRBV12-4
CASSLSPTYENTGELFF
TGTGCCAGCAGTCTGTCCCCCACCTACGAGAACACCGGGGAGCTGTTTTTT
>.|.|TRBJ1-2|TRBV6-2/TRBV6-3
CASIEGVSPYGYTF
TGTGCCAGCATAGAAGGGGTTAGCCCCTATGGCTACACCTTC
>.|.|TRBJ2-2|TRBV6-1
CASSEEDGELFF
TGTGCCAGCAGTGAAGAGGACGGGGAGCTGTTTTTT
>few|.|TRBJ2-3|TRBV25-1
CASSELDTQYF
TGTGCCAGCAGTGAGTTAGATACGCAGTATTTT
>few|.|TRBJ2-2|TRBV6-1
CASSHRAGELFF
TGTGCCAGCAGCCACCGGGCCGGGGAGCTGTTTTTT
>.|.|TRBJ2-2|TRBV19
CVSKSGLSGELFF
TGTGTCAGTAAATCAGGTCTGAGCGGGGAGCTGTTTTTT
>.|.|TRBJ2-1|TRBV12-3/TRBV12-4
CASSLGTGYYNEQFF
TGTGCCAGCAGTTTAGGGACGGGATATTACAATGAGCAGTTCTTC
>few|TRBD1|TRBJ2-2|TRBV12-3/TRBV12-4
CASSSLPGTGSGELFF
TGTGCCAGCAGTTCTCTTCCCGGGACAGGGTCCGGGGAGCTGTTTTTT
>.|.|TRBJ2-5|TRBV2
CASKPGTRGRETQYF
TGTGCCAGCAAACCCGGGACCCGGGGGCGAGAGACCCAGTACTTC
>few|TRBD2|TRBJ2-3|TRBV7-3
CASSLTSGGSTDTQYF
TGTGCCAGCAGCTTAACTAGCGGGGGGAGCACAGATACGCAGTATTTT
>few|.|TRBJ2-7|TRBV7-9
CASTRDGSYEQYF
TGTGCCAGCACCCGGGACGGGTCCTACGAGCAGTACTTC
>many|.|TRBJ1-5|TRBV7-9
CASSLYDQPQHF
TGTGCCAGCAGCTTATACGATCAGCCCCAGCATTTT
>.|.|TRBJ2-1|TRBV14
CASSQSAYGGLQGQFF
TGTGCCAGCAGCCAAAGCGCCTACGGCGGCTTACAGGGGCAGTTCTTC
>once|.|TRBJ2-2|TRBV19
CATKVGGLGPNTGELFF
TGTGCCACCAAGGTGGGGGGATTGGGCCCGAACACCGGGGAGCTGTTTTTT
>.|.|TRBJ1-1|TRBV7-9
CASTKAGTEAFF
TGTGCCAGCACCAAAGCCGGGACTGAAGCTTTCTTT
>once|TRBD1|TRBJ2-3|TRBV28
CASSLSTGPDTQYF
TGTGCCAGCAGTTTATCGACAGGGCCAGATACGCAGTATTTT
>.|TRBD1|TRBJ1-1|TRBV6-5
CASSYLRTGGGTEAFF
TGTGCCAGCAGTTACCTACGGACAGGGGGTGGGACTGAAGCTTTCTTT
>.|.|TRBJ2-7|TRBV9
CASSAPSSYEQYF
TGTGCCAGCAGCGCCCCGAGCTCCTACGAGCAGTACTTC
>.|.|TRBJ2-7|TRBV6-6
CASSYSIVERGSSYEQYF
TGTGCCAGCAGTTACTCGATCGTCGAAAGAGGGTCCTCCTACGAGCAGTACTTC
>.|TRBD1|TRBJ2-7|TRBV6-5
CASSQGTGSGEQYF
TGTGCCAGCAGTCAAGGGACAGGTAGCGGCGAGCAGTACTTC
>many|TRBD2|TRBJ2-5|TRBV7-9
CASSFVFSGDQETQYF
TGTGCCAGCAGCTTTGTATTTAGCGGGGACCAAGAGACCCAGTACTTC
>.|.|TRBJ1-2|TRBV6-1
CASSEGATGGNYGYTF
TGTGCCAGCAGTGAAGGAGCTACCGGAGGGAACTATGGCTACACCTTC
>.|TRBD1|TRBJ1-1|TRBV18
CASSPPPGQWVLGNTEAFF
TGTGCCAGCTCACCACCCCCGGGACAGTGGGTTTTGGGGAACACTGAAGCTTTCTTT
>.|TRBD2|TRBJ2-2|TRBV7-6
CASSLGTSGANTGELFF
TGTGCCAGCAGCCTAGGGACTAGCGGTGCTAACACCGGGGAGCTGTTTTTT
>.|.|TRBJ2-7|TRBV19
CASSPQEGYEQYF
TGTGCCAGTAGCCCCCAGGAGGGATACGAGCAGTACTTC
>many|TRBD1|TRBJ1-2|TRBV7-9
CASSTTPTGAGDYGYTF
TGTGCCAGCAGCACCACCCCTACAGGGGCGGGGGACTATGGCTACACCTTC
>.|.|TRBJ2-1|TRBV7-8
CASSLLRETYNEQFF
TGTGCCAGCAGCTTACTCAGGGAAACCTACAATGAGCAGTTCTTC
>many|TRBD2|TRBJ2-3|TRBV7-6
CASSLALAGGLDTQYF
TGTGCCAGCAGCTTAGCTCTAGCGGGGGGCCTAGATACGCAGTATTTT
>.|TRBD1|TRBJ2-3|TRBV19
CASRGRQGELTDTQYF
TGTGCCAGTAGGGGAAGACAGGGAGAGTTGACAGATACGCAGTATTTT
>.|.|TRBJ1-1|TRBV7-2
CVGRVGTEAFF
TGTGTCGGTAGGGTGGGGACTGAAGCTTTCTTT
>.|TRBD1|TRBJ2-7|TRBV7-9
CASSPDRGAWGEQYF
TGTGCCAGCAGCCCGGACAGGGGGGCCTGGGGCGAGCAGTACTTC
>few|.|TRBJ1-1|TRBV7-6
CAGREMNTEAFF
TGTGCCGGCAGGGAAATGAACACTGAAGCTTTCTTT
>few|.|TRBJ1-6|TRBV28
CASSARFQGSNSPLHF
TGTGCCAGCAGTGCCAGGTTCCAGGGCTCTAATTCACCCCTCCACTTT
>.|.|TRBJ2-1|TRBV5-1
CASSFEGGPYNEQFF
TGCGCCAGCAGTTTTGAAGGAGGCCCTTACAATGAGCAGTTCTTC
>few|.|TRBJ1-1|TRBV12-3/TRBV12-4
CASSSQGPNTEAFF
TGTGCCAGCAGTTCCCAGGGGCCGAACACTGAAGCTTTCTTT
>.|.|TRBJ2-7|TRBV27
CASRLGLTYEQYF
TGTGCCAGCAGATTGGGACTGACCTACGAGCAGTACTTC
>.|TRBD1|TRBJ1-2|TRBV19
CATRTGAYGYTF
TGTGCCACCAGGACAGGCGCCTATGGCTACACCTTC
>.|.|TRBJ2-6|TRBV20-1
CSARVPGAGANVLTF
TGCAGTGCTAGAGTACCGGGCGCTGGGGCCAACGTCCTGACTTTC
>.|.|TRBJ1-5|TRBV6-6
CASRGLNNQPQHF
TGTGCCAGCAGGGGACTGAACAATCAGCCCCAGCATTTT
>.|.|TRBJ2-3|TRBV24-1
CATSDTRGLTDTQYF
TGTGCCACCAGTGACACCCGGGGGCTCACAGATACGCAGTATTTT
>.|TRBD2|TRBJ2-1|TRBV9
CASSPGRRLAGDNEQFF
TGTGCCAGCAGCCCCGGGAGGAGACTAGCGGGGGACAATGAGCAGTTCTTC
>.|.|TRBJ1-1|TRBV6-5
CASSRLRGGMWNTEAFF
TGTGCCAGCAGCCGACTGCGGGGCGGGATGTGGAACACTGAAGCTTTCTTT